This TCR beta chain emerged from a study of shared clonotypes between healthy human individuals (dated by TCRdb to about 2020). About the full investigation: The cohort comprised a couple of women and a few men aged 18 to 49 years. Per donor, three plates each were used for CD4 naive and CD4 memory, two for CD8 naive, and one for CD8 memory. The study deeply sequenced blood TCR repertoires of about 5 healthy adults to estimate repertoire size and the extent of clonotype sharing between individuals. Each donor's leukapheresis produced roughly between roughly 0.85 and 10 billion PBMCs. Different laboratories and diverse techniques were used to prepare libraries and sequence TCR repertoires, to increase sequencing depth and limit assay-specific biases. The research as a whole found: Rarefaction of sorted-subset datasets indicated incomplete sequencing despite the large sequencing depth. Sampling was limited to blood, and TCR repertoires in tissue likely differ from TCR repertoires in blood. Based on pairwise subsampling, the degree of clonotype sharing among donors was expected to be affected by sequencing depth. Naive subsets generally had larger estimated clonotype richness than memory subsets. Across a handful of donors, roughly 5% of naive CD4, roughly 3.8% of naive CD8, 2.3% of memory CD4, and roughly 0.4% of memory CD8 clonotypes were shared. The small number of donors limited the genetic and exposure-history diversity represented. Compared with non-shared clonotypes, the clonotypes found in all four sorted-subset donors had higher generation probabilities.

CD8 naive samples were obtained by positive selection for CCR7 among CD45RO-negative cells, yielding a CD45RA+CCR7+ population from which TemRA cells were excluded. Donors were healthy HIV-negative adults with no recently reported acute infections or vaccinations. All donors were Caucasian adults living in Nashville, Tennessee, USA. Blood was obtained by leukapheresis, after which PBMCs were separated by Ficoll-Histopaque density gradient centrifugation and cryopreserved in liquid nitrogen vapor phase. Analytical flow cytometry was used to check the purity and quantity of every magnetically sorted T cell population. From each sorted fraction, genomic DNA was isolated and quantified by UV absorbance on a Nanodrop 2000c. Comment on this clone: It lacks a known antigen. Base qualities were left out, and no much larger clone turns up one base away.

Using the deep immunoSEQ assay, TCR CDR3 regions were amplified from genomic DNA by multiplex PCR. Extracted genomic DNA from each cell subset was distributed evenly across all wells of several immunoSEQ 96-well plates, and each plate was treated as a replicate. For sorted subsets, about 200 ng genomic DNA, equal to 30,000 to 35,000 T cell genomes, was loaded into each replicate PCR. The purified libraries were quantified using a Qubit 3.0 fluorometer, sized with a Bioanalyzer 2100, and then quantified again using the KAPA Library Quantification kit. Every immunoSEQ 96-well plate was sequenced on a dedicated single-read 150-cycle Illumina NextSeq 550 flow cell. In the authors' own workflow: Because the immunoSEQ output included only junctional sequences and no quality scores, the filtering could not be the same as the filtering used for full-length reads. To assign V/J genes and CDR3, sequences were annotated against IMGT germline references using PyIR, a Python wrapper for IgBLAST v1.9. Reads were filtered out if the reads had weak V/J assignments (E-value above 1e-6), no CDR3, stop codons, out-of-frame junctions, or ambiguous translated residues. V3J clonotypes were defined as sequences sharing an identical inferred V gene, J gene, and CDR3 amino acid sequence. Percentage overlap between repertoires was computed as shared unique clonotypes divided by the size of the smaller repertoire. RTK rarefaction, the Chao1 estimator, and Recon v2.1 estimates of unobserved clonotypes were used to assess repertoire richness. OLGA was used to compute generation probabilities for all TCRbeta clonotypes that the gDNA method yielded from a handful of donors. Here the immuneACCESS table is served through TCRdb, limited to in-frame sequences with V and J called. Missing clones are a known gap in these copies; in checked studies unresolved V genes cover under half, and the rest lacks a known reason. The D gene and trimming were derived from the DNA, and the V and J assignments and clone size from that table. The sample table shows roughly 570,000 clones, and roughly 98% are seen once. The ten largest clonotypes hold 0.3% of the sample.

The CDR3 runs 15 residues from the cysteine to the phenylalanine. The retained sequence is limited to the CDR3, 45 bases, with the frame set at the first base. The germline V gene gives CDR1 as SGHVS and CDR2 as FNYEAQ. V is cut back by 5 bases and J by 3 bases, with 9 bases in the junction unmatched. The sample consisted of naive CD8+ T cells sorted from blood. Read against the paper, the sample's cell subset or site label means: CD45RA+CCR7+. The TCR originated in a man younger than 40 in good health. The chain employs TRBV7-6 and TRBJ2-7, with 8 central nucleotides matching TRBD1. The CDR3 has the sequence CASSLIPGQDYEQYF. Here is the DNA: TGTGCCAGCAGCCTGATTCCGGGACAGGACTACGAGCAGTACTTC. When the CDR3 is completed using the reference TRBV7-6 and TRBJ2-7 genes on either side, the full variable domain is GAGVSQSPRYKVTKRGQDVALRCDPISGHVSLYWYRQALGQGPEFLTYFNYEAQQDKSGLPNDRFSAERPEGSISTLTIQRTEQRDSAMYRCASSLIPGQDYEQYFGPGTRLTVT.